This T cell receptor beta chain emerged from a study of PD-1 blockade in mismatch repair-deficient tumors. Study as a whole: Patients had around 11 mismatch repair-deficient cancer types, all previously treated and progressing.

TCRdb's copy holds only in-frame clones and misses some; the assay was immunoSEQ multiplex PCR. Counted here are around 25,000 clones, nearly 85% occurring once; the ten biggest clones make up 20% to 25%. V lost 4 bases and J lost 6, with 18 bases in between. The CDR3 is 16 amino acids. Germline V gene data show CDR1 as MGHDK and CDR2 as SYGVNS. The chain uses TRBV25-1 and TRBJ2-2; possibly TRBD2 for D (6 bases). The sample was peripheral blood, taken 12 weeks after starting pembrolizumab. This TCR came from an adult with mismatch repair-deficient cancer. CDR3 region: CASSGFGEGRSGELFF. CDR3 DNA sequence: TGTGCCAGCAGTGGGTTCGGTGAGGGGAGGTCCGGGGAGCTGTTTTTT.